This T cell receptor (beta chain) was identified in a study of T cells after yellow fever vaccination. Germline loops: CDR1 DFQATT, CDR2 SNEGSKA (reference sequence). Trimming took 6 bases from V and 2 from J; bases not matched to a gene: 11. The CDR3 extends over 15 amino acids. This clonotype has at least ten counts. Via MiXCR, TCRdb re-called the 5' RACE reads, giving one row per CDR3 protein. Among about 140,000 distinct CDR3 sequences listed, roughly 6.7% were seen once. This chain joins TRBV20-1 and TRBJ2-3; the match to TRBD2 covers 7 bases. This clonotype was obtained from a man aged 30 to 39 who received the YFV17D yellow fever vaccine. This sample comprised CD4+ T cells sorted from PBMCs, obtained 10 days after the yellow fever booster vaccination. CDR3 coding DNA: TGCAGTGCCTTAAGTCCCAGCGGGGTCACAGATACGCAGTATTTT. It yields the protein CSALSPSGVTDTQYF.